Each of the 3 T cell receptor beta chains below was sequenced from the same sample in a study of cytomegalovirus exposure and HLA in healthy donors. Vbeta (60) and Jbeta (13) primers were used in the PCR. Method: immunoSEQ multiplex PCR; TCRdb's copy keeps in-frame clones and lacks some. This listing includes about 200,000 clones. The specimen sequenced was PBMCs. The receptors come from a girl aged 2-10 years in good health and CMV-seropositive.

The V call is TRBV9, the J call TRBJ1-6, with a possible D match to TRBD1 (6 bases). The CDR3 has 15 residues. Germline CDR1 reads SGDLS; CDR2 reads YYNGEE. Trimming took off 2 bases at V and 11 bases at J, with 17 bases between the two ends. The CDR3: CASSVVGAGDPPLHF. For the CDR3, the DNA is TGTGCCAGCAGCGTGGTGGGGGCTGGGGATCCACCCCTCCACTTT.

The gene calls are TRBV15 and TRBJ2-7; TRBD1 agrees at 9 bases. Germline V lookup: CDR1 LNHNV, CDR2 YYDKDF (reference sequence). The CDR3 covers 14 residues. V shed 4 bases and J 6 bases; nucleotides not matched to a gene: 7. The CDR3 is CATSKGQGPSEQYF. The CDR3, as DNA: TGTGCCACCAGCAAAGGACAGGGGCCCTCCGAGCAGTACTTC.

The chain combines TRBV4-2 with TRBJ2-2, with 7 bases that match TRBD2. The CDR3 extends over 15 amino acids. V trimming: 3 bases; J trimming: 9 bases; junction bases outside the gene matches: 10. CDR1 and CDR2 (germline): LGHNA, YNFKEQ. The CDR3: CASSQEPGLPWELFF. CDR3 DNA sequence: TGTGCCAGCAGCCAGGAACCGGGACTACCCTGGGAGCTGTTTTTT.